This TCR beta chain was sequenced for a study of blood T cell repertoires in COVID-19. The CDR3 extends over 16 amino acids. Losses at the gene ends were 2 bases for V and 4 bases for J; bases not matched to a gene: 5. Here immunoSEQ multiplex PCR was the method, and the copy in TCRdb shows in-frame clones only, minus some. The table lists 70,000 or so clones, 90% of them singletons. The sequenced material came from peripheral blood. The receptor was derived from a human donor in a cohort sampled during active COVID-19. This rearrangement joins TRBV23-1 to TRBJ1-5, with 10 positions matching TRBD1. TRBV23-1 counts as an open reading frame of uncertain function. The CDR3: CASSQTPGQGNQPQHF. In DNA form, the CDR3 reads TGCGCCAGCAGTCAAACCCCGGGACAGGGGAATCAGCCCCAGCATTTT.